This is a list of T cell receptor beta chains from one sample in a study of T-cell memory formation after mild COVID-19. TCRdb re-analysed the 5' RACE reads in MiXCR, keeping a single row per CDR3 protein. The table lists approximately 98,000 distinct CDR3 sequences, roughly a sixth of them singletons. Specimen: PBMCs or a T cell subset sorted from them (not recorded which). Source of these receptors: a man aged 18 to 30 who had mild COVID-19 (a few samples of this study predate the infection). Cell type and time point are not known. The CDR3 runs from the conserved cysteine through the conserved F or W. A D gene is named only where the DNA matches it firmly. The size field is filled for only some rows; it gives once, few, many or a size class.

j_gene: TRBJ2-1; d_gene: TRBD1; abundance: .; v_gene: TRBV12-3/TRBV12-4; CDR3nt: TGTGCCAGCAGGAGGACCGGGACAGGGGATGAGCAGTTCTTC; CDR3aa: CASRRTGTGDEQFF
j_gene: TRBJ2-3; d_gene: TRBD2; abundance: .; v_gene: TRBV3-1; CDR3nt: TGTGCCAGCAGCCGGCGACTAGCGGGGGCCACAGATACGCAGTATTTT; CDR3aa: CASSRRLAGATDTQYF
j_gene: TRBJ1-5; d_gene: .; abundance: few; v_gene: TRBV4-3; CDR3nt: TGCGCCAGCAGCCAAGATCGGGTGATGAGCAATCAGCCCCAGCATTTT; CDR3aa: CASSQDRVMSNQPQHF
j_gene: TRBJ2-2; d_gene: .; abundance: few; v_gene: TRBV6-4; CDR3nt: TGTGCCAGCAGTGACTTCGGGGAGCTGTTTTTT; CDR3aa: CASSDFGELFF
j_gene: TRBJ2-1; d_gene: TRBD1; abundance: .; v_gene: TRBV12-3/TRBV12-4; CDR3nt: TGTGCAATCCCCGGGACAGGGGGCGGTGAGCAGTTCTTC; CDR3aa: CAIPGTGGGEQFF
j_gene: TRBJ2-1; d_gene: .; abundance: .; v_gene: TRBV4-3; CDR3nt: TGCGCCAGCAGCCAGGGCTCGTGGAACGACAATGAGCAGTTCTTC; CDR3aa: CASSQGSWNDNEQFF
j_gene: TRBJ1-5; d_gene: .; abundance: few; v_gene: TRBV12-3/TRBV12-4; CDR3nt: TGTGCCAGCAGTTTAGCGACAGGAGGCAATCAGCCCCAGCATTTT; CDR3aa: CASSLATGGNQPQHF
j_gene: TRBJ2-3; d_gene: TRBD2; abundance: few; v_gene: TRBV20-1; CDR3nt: TGCAGTGTAGTGCGTGAGCTAGCGGGGGGATCTAGCACAGATACGCAGTATTTT; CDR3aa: CSVVRELAGGSSTDTQYF
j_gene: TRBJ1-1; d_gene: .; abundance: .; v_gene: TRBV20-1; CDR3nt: TGCAGTGCTACCACCCGGGGCTCAGCTTTCTTT; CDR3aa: CSATTRGSAFF
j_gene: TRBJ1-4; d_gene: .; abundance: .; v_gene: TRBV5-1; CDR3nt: TGCGCCAGCAGCTTGGCCGGACAGAGTAATGAAAAACTGTTTTTT; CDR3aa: CASSLAGQSNEKLFF
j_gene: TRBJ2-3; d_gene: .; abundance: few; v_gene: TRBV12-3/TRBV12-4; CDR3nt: TGTGCCAGCAGTTTATGGCGGGCTCGAGGAGATACGCAGTATTTT; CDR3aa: CASSLWRARGDTQYF
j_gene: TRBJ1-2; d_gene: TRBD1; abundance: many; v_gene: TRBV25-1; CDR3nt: TGTGCCAGCACTCCCCGAGGGGGCGGCTACACCTTC; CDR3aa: CASTPRGGGYTF
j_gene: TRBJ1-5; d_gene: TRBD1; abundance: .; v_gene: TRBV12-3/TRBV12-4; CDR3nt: TGTGCCAGCAGCAGGGGGTTTAGCAATCAGCCCCAGCATTTT; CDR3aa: CASSRGFSNQPQHF
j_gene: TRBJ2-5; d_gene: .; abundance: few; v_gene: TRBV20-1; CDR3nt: TGCAGTGTCAGGCGGTTGGCCAGGGGTGAGACCCAGTACTTC; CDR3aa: CSVRRLARGETQYF
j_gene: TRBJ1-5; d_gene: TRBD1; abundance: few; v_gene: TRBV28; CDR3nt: TGTGCCAGCAGTCCAGGGGGACAGGGGGCAAATCAGCCCCAGCATTTT; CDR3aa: CASSPGGQGANQPQHF
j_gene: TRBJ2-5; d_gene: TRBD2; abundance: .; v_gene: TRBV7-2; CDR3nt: TGTGCCAGCAGGACAGCGGGGGGGTCCCAAGAGACCCAGTACTTC; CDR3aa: CASRTAGGSQETQYF
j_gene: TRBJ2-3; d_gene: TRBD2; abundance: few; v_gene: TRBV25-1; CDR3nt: TGTGCCAGCAGTGATCTTAGCGGGCGGTTCACAGATACGCAGTATTTT; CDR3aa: CASSDLSGRFTDTQYF
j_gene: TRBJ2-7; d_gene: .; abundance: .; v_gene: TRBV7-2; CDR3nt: TGTGCCAGCAGCTTAATTGGCGGTCCTTACGAGCAGTACTTC; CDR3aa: CASSLIGGPYEQYF
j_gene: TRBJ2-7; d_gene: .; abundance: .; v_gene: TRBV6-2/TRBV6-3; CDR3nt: TGTGCCAGCAGTTACGTCCGGACAGCCTCCTACGAGCAGTACTTC; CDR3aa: CASSYVRTASYEQYF
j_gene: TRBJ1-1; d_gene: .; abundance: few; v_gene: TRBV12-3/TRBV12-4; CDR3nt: TGTGCCAGCAGTCTGAACTTGAACACTGAAGCTTTCTTT; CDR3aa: CASSLNLNTEAFF
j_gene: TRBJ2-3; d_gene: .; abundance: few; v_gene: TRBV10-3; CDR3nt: TGTGCCATCAGTGAGTCTGGCACAGATACGCAGTATTTT; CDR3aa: CAISESGTDTQYF
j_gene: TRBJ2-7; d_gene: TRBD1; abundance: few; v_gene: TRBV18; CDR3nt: TGTGCCAGCTCACCAAGGACAGGGGTTTTCTACGAGCAGTACTTC; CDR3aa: CASSPRTGVFYEQYF
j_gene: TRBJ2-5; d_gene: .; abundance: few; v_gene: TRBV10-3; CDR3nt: TGTGCCATCAGTGAGTCGGCAGGCCAAGAGACCCAGTACTTC; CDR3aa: CAISESAGQETQYF
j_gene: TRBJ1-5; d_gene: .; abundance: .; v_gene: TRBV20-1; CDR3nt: TGCAGTGCTAGTAGGGGGATCGGGCAGCCCCAGCATTTT; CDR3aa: CSASRGIGQPQHF
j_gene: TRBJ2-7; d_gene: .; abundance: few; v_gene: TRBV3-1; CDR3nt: TGTGCCAGCAGCCAATCGACAGGACCTTTCTACGAGCAGTACTTC; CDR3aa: CASSQSTGPFYEQYF
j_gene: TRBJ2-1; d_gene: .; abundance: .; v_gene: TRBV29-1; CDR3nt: TGCAGCGGGGGGCCCCCGGATGAGCAGTTCTTC; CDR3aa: CSGGPPDEQFF
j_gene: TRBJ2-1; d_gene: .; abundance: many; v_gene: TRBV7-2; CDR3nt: TGTGCCAGCAGCCCCCCGGGGGCGGGCTATGAGCAGTTCTTC; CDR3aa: CASSPPGAGYEQFF